This TCR beta chain is drawn from a study of T-cell reconstitution after alpha-beta-depleted transplantation in children. Germline V gene lookup returns CDR1 SGHAT and CDR2 FQDESV (reference sequence). This CDR3 is built from 18 residues. Trimming shortened V by 6 bases and J by 0 bases, and 20 bases separated the two germline ends. This clonotype has only a few counts. Preparation of the TCRbeta library was carried out with unique molecular identifiers. TCRdb itself ran the PCR reads through MiXCR, one entry per CDR3 protein. The sample has nearly 550,000 distinct CDR3 sequences; around 17% are singletons.

V usage is TRBV11-1 and J usage is TRBJ2-2; maybe TRBD2 (5 bases). This sample comprised PBMCs from the stem cell graft donor, obtained from the stem cell graft. The receptor was derived from a human donor who donated a stem cell graft to a child with acute lymphoblastic leukemia. The DNA for the CDR3 is TGTGCCAGCAGTTTACCCACGACGGGAAGGACGAACACCGGGGAGCTGTTTTTT. Protein product: CASSLPTTGRTNTGELFF.